A selection of T cell receptor beta chains follows, all from one sample in a study of blood T cell repertoires in COVID-19. Profiling relied on immunoSEQ multiplex PCR, and the TCRdb table lists in-frame clones only, not all of them. The sample yields approximately 31,000 clones, 85% seen once. The sequencing sample was made of peripheral blood. These TCRs come from a woman aged 55-69 years with active COVID-19. The CDR3 runs from the conserved cysteine through the conserved F or W. A D gene is named only where the DNA matches it firmly. Clone size appears in some rows only: once, few, many, or a class for an expanded clone.

TRBV4-1	-	TRBJ2-1	-	TGCGCCAGCAGCCAGCCCACCGCGAGAGTCAATGAGCAGTTCTTC	CASSQPTARVNEQFF
TRBV30	TRBD1	TRBJ2-5	-	TGTGCCTGGAGGGACAGGGCTGAGACCCAGTACTTC	CAWRDRAETQYF
TRBV24-1	-	TRBJ1-5	-	TGTGCCACCAGTGAGGCCGGGAAGAGCAATCAGCCCCAGCATTTT	CATSEAGKSNQPQHF
TRBV18	-	TRBJ2-7	-	TGTGCCAGCTCACCGACAGGTTACGAGCAGTACTTC	CASSPTGYEQYF
TRBV28	-	TRBJ1-1	-	TGTGCCAGCAGTCCGGGGTTCGGGAGAGGTGAAGCTTTCTTT	CASSPGFGRGEAFF
TRBV4-2	-	TRBJ2-1	-	TGTGCCAGCAGCCCAAGAGTGAGAGATGAGCAGTTCTTC	CASSPRVRDEQFF
TRBV19	-	TRBJ1-6	few	TGTGCCAGTATAGGGGGTTATAATTCACCCCTCCACTTT	CASIGGYNSPLHF
TRBV28	-	TRBJ2-3	-	TGTGCCAGCACCCCCCAGTGGCGGGGCACTAGCACAGATACGCAGTATTTT	CASTPQWRGTSTDTQYF
TRBV28	-	TRBJ2-1	-	TGTGCCAGCGAATCACCAGGAGGTGGTGAGCAGTTCTTC	CASESPGGGEQFF
TRBV4-1	-	TRBJ2-7	-	TGCGCCAGCAGCCAAGTGTGGCAGGGAACCTACGAGCAGTACTTC	CASSQVWQGTYEQYF
TRBV3-1/TRBV3-2	TRBD2	TRBJ2-1	-	TGTGCCAGCAGCCGATCAGAGACTAGCGGGAGTAATGAGCAGTTCTTC	CASSRSETSGSNEQFF
TRBV7-8	TRBD1	TRBJ2-2	-	TGTGCCAGCAGCTTAGTAGAATTTAGGGTGGGGGACAGGGGCACCGGGGAGCTGTTTTTT	CASSLVEFRVGDRGTGELFF
TRBV29-1	-	TRBJ2-2	-	TGCAGCGTTCTACAGGGTTTGACCGGGGAGCTGTTTTTT	CSVLQGLTGELFF
TRBV7-8	TRBD1	TRBJ2-5	-	TGTGCCAGCAGCATGGGACAGGGAGGAGAGACCCAGTACTTC	CASSMGQGGETQYF
TRBV28	-	TRBJ2-7	-	TGTGCCAGCCGGAAGGGCGGTCCGGGATACGAGCAGTACTTC	CASRKGGPGYEQYF
TRBV10-3	TRBD1	TRBJ1-2	-	TGTGCCGTCTCCTCGGGACAGGGGTATGGCTACACCTTC	CAVSSGQGYGYTF
TRBV27	-	TRBJ1-5	few	TGTGCCAGCAGAGGGACGGGGGGAGGTCAGCCCCAGCATTTT	CASRGTGGGQPQHF
TRBV19	-	TRBJ2-1	-	TGTGCCAGTAGTGCGGGGCAGCACAATGAGCAGTTCTTC	CASSAGQHNEQFF
TRBV11-2	-	TRBJ2-7	once	TGTGCCAGCAGCTTAGATGTGGGCCACATTGTCGAGCAGTACTTC	CASSLDVGHIVEQYF
TRBV19	-	TRBJ2-7	-	TGTGCCAGTAGCAAGGACAGCCCCTACGAGCAGTACTTC	CASSKDSPYEQYF
TRBV3-1/TRBV3-2	-	TRBJ2-3	-	TGTGCCAGCAGCCACGGACTCCAGGGCACAGATACGCAGTATTTT	CASSHGLQGTDTQYF
TRBV15	-	TRBJ1-2	-	TGTGCCACCAGCAGAGATTTTTGGGACACTTTCGACTATGGCTACACCTTC	CATSRDFWDTFDYGYTF
TRBV7-8	-	TRBJ2-7	-	TGTGCCAGCAGCTTAGCCTGGGGTGGGGCATACGAGCAGTACTTC	CASSLAWGGAYEQYF
TRBV13	-	TRBJ2-5	-	TGTGCCAGCAGCTTAGGCCCTAGCAGAGAGACCCAGTACTTC	CASSLGPSRETQYF
TRBV28	TRBD2	TRBJ2-1	once	TGTGCCAGCAGTTTCGCTAGCGGGGGGGTGGATGAGCAGTTCTTC	CASSFASGGVDEQFF
TRBV2	TRBD1	TRBJ1-4	-	TGTGCCAGCAGTGAGGGGACAGGAAACGAAAAACTGTTTTTT	CASSEGTGNEKLFF
TRBV7-9	TRBD1	TRBJ2-2	few	TGTGCCAGCAGCTTAAGGGGGACAGGAGCGAACACCGGGGAGCTGTTTTTT	CASSLRGTGANTGELFF
TRBV19	-	TRBJ1-6	once	TGTGCCAGTAACGAGGACAGTTTCTCCTATAATTCACCCCTCCACTTT	CASNEDSFSYNSPLHF
TRBV28	TRBD1	TRBJ2-2	-	TGTGCCAGCAGTTCGACAGGGGCGAACACCGGGGAGCTGTTTTTT	CASSSTGANTGELFF
TRBV29-1	TRBD2	TRBJ2-5	-	TGCAGCGTTGAAGGATTAGCGGGAGGGCCTATCGAGACCCAGTACTTC	CSVEGLAGGPIETQYF
TRBV20-1	-	TRBJ1-2	-	TGCAGTGCTAGTTTGCAGAACTATGGCTACACCTTC	CSASLQNYGYTF
TRBV3-1/TRBV3-2	-	TRBJ2-1	-	TGTGCCAGCAGCTACCGGGGGACCTACAATGAGCAGTTCTTC	CASSYRGTYNEQFF
TRBV12-3/TRBV12-4	TRBD1	TRBJ2-1	-	TGTGCCAGCAGCATGACAGGGGGCGTTGAGCAGTTCTTC	CASSMTGGVEQFF
TRBV3-1/TRBV3-2	-	TRBJ2-5	-	TGTGCCAGCAGCCCTGGCTACAGGGCTAATACCCCACAAAAAGAGACCCAGTACTTC	CASSPGYRANTPQKETQYF
TRBV5-6	TRBD2	TRBJ2-7	-	TGTGCCAGCAGCAACGCGGAAACTAGCGGCTTCTACGAGCAGTACTTC	CASSNAETSGFYEQYF
TRBV19	TRBD1	TRBJ2-7	-	TGTGCCAGTAGTTTCGCCGGGACAGGCTACGAGCAGTACTTC	CASSFAGTGYEQYF
TRBV28	-	TRBJ2-3	-	TGTGCCAGCAGTTTACCGCCTAGGGGGAACCCCACAGATACGCAGTATTTT	CASSLPPRGNPTDTQYF
TRBV10-3	-	TRBJ2-7	-	TGTGCCGTCGGAGGGCTTTTCTCCTACGAGCAGTACTTC	CAVGGLFSYEQYF
TRBV6-6	-	TRBJ2-7	-	TGTGCCAGCAGTCCAACAGGCTCCCACGAGCAGTACTTC	CASSPTGSHEQYF
TRBV19	-	TRBJ1-5	-	TGTGCCAGTAGTATTAATTCAGGGGTTGGTCAGCCCCAGCATTTT	CASSINSGVGQPQHF
TRBV27	-	TRBJ2-1	-	TGTGCCAGCAGTTTAGCGGGCGTCGATCCCTACAATGAGCAGTTCTTC	CASSLAGVDPYNEQFF
TRBV7-9	TRBD1	TRBJ2-4	-	TGTGCCAGCAGCCTACAGGGGGGCATTCAGTACTTC	CASSLQGGIQYF
TRBV3-1/TRBV3-2	-	TRBJ1-2	-	TGTGCCAGCAGGACGACAAGTCGTGATTATGGCTACACCTTC	CASRTTSRDYGYTF
TRBV7-9	TRBD1	TRBJ2-2	few	TGTGCCAGCAGGACAGGGGCGAACACCGGGGAGCTGTTTTTT	CASRTGANTGELFF
TRBV13	-	TRBJ2-1	-	TGTGCCAGCAGCCACCCCCAGGTGCACAATGAGCAGTTCTTC	CASSHPQVHNEQFF